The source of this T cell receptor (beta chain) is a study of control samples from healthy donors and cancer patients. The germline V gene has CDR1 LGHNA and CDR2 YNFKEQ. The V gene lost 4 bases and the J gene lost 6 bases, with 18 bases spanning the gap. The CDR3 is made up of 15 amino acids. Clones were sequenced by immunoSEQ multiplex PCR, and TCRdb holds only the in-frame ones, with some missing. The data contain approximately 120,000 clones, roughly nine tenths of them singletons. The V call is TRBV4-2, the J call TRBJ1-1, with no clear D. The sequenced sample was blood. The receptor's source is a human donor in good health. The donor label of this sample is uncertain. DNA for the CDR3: TGTGCCAGCAGCCCCCTAGGTCTAGGCCGAGCTGAAGCTTTCTTT. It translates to CASSPLGLGRAEAFF.